This paragraph covers one T cell receptor (beta chain) sequence. Its antigen remains unidentified. No clone much larger than this one lies a single base away; base qualities are absent. Other DNA sequences in the sample encode the same CDR3. These data come from a study of shared clonotypes between healthy human individuals (dated by TCRdb to about 2020). The study in broad terms: A couple of women and three men aged 18 to 49 years were included in the cohort. Libraries were prepared and TCR repertoires were sequenced by different laboratories using diverse techniques, in order to increase sequencing depth and limit assay-specific biases. Each donor's leukapheresis produced roughly between roughly 0.85 and 10 billion PBMCs. To estimate repertoire size and how much clonotypes are shared between individuals, the study performed deep sequencing of blood TCR repertoires from roughly five healthy adults. For each donor, CD4 naive and CD4 memory were each given three plates, CD8 naive was given two plates, and CD8 memory was given one plate.

Overall study results and their limits: Rarefaction of sorted-subset datasets indicated incomplete sequencing despite the large sequencing depth. Pairwise subsampling indicated that sequencing depth was expected to affect the degree of clonotype sharing among donors. Sampling was limited to blood, and TCR repertoires in tissue likely differ from TCR repertoires in blood. The small number of donors limited the genetic and exposure-history diversity represented. When four donors were compared, the shared fraction of clonotypes was around 4.6% for naive CD4, around 4% for naive CD8, 2.3% for memory CD4, and 0.4% for memory CD8. Clonotypes shared by all four sorted-subset donors showed higher generation probabilities than non-shared clonotypes. Naive subsets generally had larger estimated clonotype richness than memory subsets.

Donors were healthy HIV-negative adults with no recently reported acute infections or vaccinations. Only Caucasian adults living in Nashville, Tennessee, USA were represented among the donors. CD4+ T cells were enriched by magnetic negative selection; naive cells were then positively selected on CD45RA, and the negative fraction formed the memory subset. Blood was obtained by leukapheresis, after which PBMCs were separated by Ficoll-Histopaque density gradient centrifugation and cryopreserved in liquid nitrogen vapor phase. Analytical flow cytometry was used to check the purity and quantity of every magnetically sorted T cell population. Genomic DNA was isolated from every sorted fraction and measured by UV absorbance on a Nanodrop 2000c. Using the deep immunoSEQ assay, TCR CDR3 regions were amplified from genomic DNA by multiplex PCR. Extracted genomic DNA from each cell subset was spread evenly across all wells of several immunoSEQ 96-well plates, with each plate serving as a replicate. Each replicate PCR for sorted subsets received about 200 ng genomic DNA, equal to tens of thousands of T cell genomes. Purified libraries were quantified with a Qubit 3.0 fluorometer, sized on a Bioanalyzer 2100, and re-quantified with the KAPA Library Quantification kit. A separate single-read 150-cycle Illumina NextSeq 550 flow cell was used to sequence each immunoSEQ 96-well plate. Per the source publication's procedure: Because the immunoSEQ output included only junctional sequences and no quality scores, the filtering could not be the same as the filtering used for full-length reads. To assign V/J genes and CDR3, sequences were annotated against IMGT germline references using PyIR, a Python wrapper for IgBLAST v1.9. Reads with weak V/J assignments (E-value above 1e-6), missing CDR3, stop codons, out-of-frame junctions, or ambiguous translated residues were removed. V3J clonotypes were defined as sequences sharing an identical inferred V gene, J gene, and CDR3 amino acid sequence. Percentage overlap between repertoires was computed as shared unique clonotypes divided by the size of the smaller repertoire. RTK rarefaction, the Chao1 estimator, and Recon v2.1 estimates of unobserved clonotypes were used to assess repertoire richness. Generation probabilities were computed with OLGA for all TCRbeta clonotypes obtained by the gDNA method from several donors. Sourced from immuneACCESS, this table was stored by TCRdb with only in-frame sequences that have V and J called. A share of the clones is absent; for the studies checked, an unresolved V gene accounts for under half, and the remainder has no known explanation. V and J calls plus clone size are reproduced from that table; the DNA served to infer D and trimming. In all, the sample holds 2 million to 2.5 million clones, and roughly 95% of those were seen once. Under 0.15% of the sample is taken by the ten largest.

Sequencing input: naive CD4+ T cells sorted from blood. The sample's cell subset or site, from its label and the paper: CD45RA+ positively selected. The receptor's source is a man between 18 and 35 years old in good health.

The DNA sequence follows: TGTGCCAGCAGCTTAGGTAGGACGTCCTACGAGCAGTACTTC. Its protein reads: CASSLGRTSYEQYF. The sequence joins TRBV7-9 to TRBJ2-7, with the D segment identity uncertain. The germline V gene (reference sequence) supplies CDR1 SEHNR and CDR2 FQNEAQ. Relative to germline, V is 1 base shorter and J is 1 base shorter, with 8 bases between their ends. From the cysteine through the phenylalanine, the CDR3 covers 14 amino acids. The read is trimmed to its CDR3 DNA, 42 bases read in frame from base 1.